This TCR beta chain appears in the sequencing data of a study of siplizumab effects on memory and regulatory T cells. Study results and caveats: Naive T cells apparently outstripped memory cells in diversity and seemed major alloresponse contributors. Among sequences traceable to unstimulated CD4+ memory cells, alloreactive ones were significantly reduced by siplizumab. Under siplizumab, an average roughly 70% of mappable alloreactive CD4+ clones were Treg-derived, compared with over 25% in controls.

Clones were read by immunoSEQ multiplex PCR, and TCRdb kept only the in-frame ones, dropping some. The sample includes about 100,000 clones, about 93% seen only once; the top ten take approximately 0.66%. With respect to this clone: Its specificity is unknown.

V shed 4 bases, J shed 7 bases, and the junction held 8 bases outside the gene matches. Germline V gene data show CDR1 as SGHDT and CDR2 as YYEEEE. The CDR3 consists of 16 residues. The gene calls are TRBV5-6 and TRBJ2-1, with 13 nucleotides matching TRBD2. The sequencing sample was made of Tregs sorted from blood. This TCR was recovered from a human donor in good health. In DNA form, the CDR3 reads TGTGCCAGCAGCCGAGGACTAGCGGGAGTGGGTAATGAGCAGTTCTTC. This translates into CASSRGLAGVGNEQFF.